Each of the 11 T cell receptor beta chains below was sequenced from the same sample in a study of technical replicates of blood from a few donors. This table comes from immunoSEQ multiplex PCR, and its TCRdb copy is limited to in-frame clones, with some not included. This sample carries over 65,000 clones, 98% of them seen once, and the ten largest clones take around 0.16%. Sequencing was done on a sample of T cells isolated from PBMCs. These receptors came from a human donor in good health.

The rearrangement links TRBV5-1 to TRBJ2-5; D is possibly TRBD2 (6 bases). CDR3 length equals 16 residues. V was clipped by 1 base and J by 4 bases, with 17 bases between them. CDR1 and CDR2 (germline): SGHRS, YFSETQ. Here the CDR3 reads CASSLLRSGSRETQYF. CDR3 in DNA: TGCGCCAGCAGCTTGTTACGTAGCGGCAGTCGAGAGACCCAGTACTTC.

J is TRBJ2-2 and V is TRBV4-2; TRBD1 might be the D (6 bases). The germline gives CDR1 LGHNA, CDR2 YNFKEQ. V lost 6 bases and J 5 bases, leaving 13 bases between the germline ends. CDR3 length equals 14 residues. The CDR3 spells CASRGLTGTGELFF. The CDR3 DNA is TGTGCCAGCAGGGGGCTAACAGGGACCGGGGAGCTGTTTTTT.

This clone was detected only once. CDR3 sequence: CASRSTGTDEQYF. CDR3 DNA: TGCGCCAGCCGATCTACAGGGACCGACGAGCAGTACTTC. The chain couples TRBV5-1 to TRBJ2-7, with D perhaps TRBD1 (6 bases). V was clipped by 7 bases and J by 5 bases, with 16 bases between them. The CDR3 has 13 residues. Germline V gene sequence: CDR1 SGHRS, CDR2 YFSETQ.

The chain recombines TRBV9 with TRBJ2-1; 10 nucleotides agree with TRBD2. The CDR3 contains 15 residues. V was clipped by 4 bases and J by 5 bases; unmatched bases: 6. Germline values: CDR1 SGDLS, CDR2 YYNGEE. The DNA for the CDR3 is TGTGCCAGCAGCTTTTTAGCGGGGGGCGACAATGAGCAGTTCTTC. Protein product: CASSFLAGGDNEQFF.

The chain employs TRBV7-6 and TRBJ1-1; 9 bases fit TRBD1. This CDR3 contains 15 residues. Unmatched junction bases numbered 6, after V lost 4 bases and J lost 3 bases. CDR1 is SGHVS and CDR2 is FNYEAQ in the germline V gene. The chain's CDR3 is CASSSFDRGDTEAFF. CDR3 nucleotide sequence: TGTGCCAGCAGCTCCTTCGACAGGGGGGACACTGAAGCTTTCTTT.

This clone appeared a single time. The CDR3 region is CASSQGGGSRSNQPQHF. CDR3 nucleotides: TGCGCCAGCAGCCAAGGCGGAGGGTCACGTAGCAATCAGCCCCAGCATTTT. V is TRBV4-1 and J is TRBJ1-5, with D hard to call. Germline loops: CDR1 MGHRA, CDR2 YSYEKL. There are 17 residues in the CDR3. V lost 1 base and J lost 0, with 13 bases in between.

The chain uses TRBV28 and TRBJ1-2; the match to TRBD1 covers 8 bases. This CDR3 comprises 16 residues. J gave up 4 bases and V 3 bases, and 10 bases lay outside the gene matches. The germline gives CDR1 MDHEN, CDR2 SYDVKM. The CDR3 region is CASSFSQTGALYGYTF. CDR3 nucleotide sequence: TGTGCCAGCAGTTTCTCCCAGACAGGGGCCCTCTATGGCTACACCTTC.

The chain couples TRBV6-5 to TRBJ1-1; 8 bases map to TRBD1. The CDR3 sequence is 14 residues long. After removal of 6 bases from V and 5 bases from J, the junction contained 8 bases not matched to a gene. Looked up from germline, CDR1 is MNHEY and CDR2 is SVGAGI. CDR3 nucleotide sequence: TGTGCCAGCAGACCCCAGGGGGCGCGGACTGAAGCTTTCTTT. Its protein product is CASRPQGARTEAFF.

The gene calls are TRBV11-2 and TRBJ2-7; 7 bases map to TRBD1. Germline CDR1 is SGHAT and CDR2 is FQNNGV. V was clipped by 1 base and J by 2 bases; unmatched bases: 2. The CDR3 runs 14 residues. The CDR3 reads CASSLGTGTYEQYF. CDR3 sequence (DNA): TGTGCCAGCAGCTTAGGGACAGGTACCTACGAGCAGTACTTC.

The V gene is TRBV10-3, the J gene TRBJ1-5; D remains ambiguous. The CDR3 contains 15 residues. Trimming removed 0 bases at V and 11 bases at J, with 17 bases between. From germline, CDR1 is ENHRY and CDR2 SYGVKD. CDR3 loop: CAISESQQARPAQHF. In DNA, the CDR3 is TGTGCCATCAGTGAGTCGCAGCAGGCCAGGCCAGCCCAGCATTTT.

V and J are TRBV27 and TRBJ1-1; no firm D call. CDR1 and CDR2 from the germline V gene are MNHEY and SMNVEV (reference sequence). Trimming pared 5 bases from V and 1 base from J, leaving 5 bases between. This CDR3 is built from 12 residues. The DNA of the CDR3 is TGTGCCAGCAGTACCGGGAACACTGAAGCTTTCTTT. Its translation: CASSTGNTEAFF.